This entry concerns a single T cell receptor beta chain. Assay: immunoSEQ multiplex PCR; the TCRdb copy retains only in-frame clones and omits some. Seen here are 57,000 or so clones, roughly 84% observed once, and the top ten hold approximately 4.4%. This record comes from a study of OX40 agonist ivuxolimab in advanced cancers. V was clipped by 1 base and J by 3 bases, with 15 bases between them. There are 16 residues in the CDR3. Germline V gene lookup returns CDR1 SGHDN and CDR2 FVKESK. The receptor was isolated from an adult with an advanced solid tumor such as melanoma, head and neck, liver or kidney cancer. The chain has TRBV14 and TRBJ1-1; TRBD1 is a possible D gene (5 bases). This sample comprised CD4+ or CD8+ T cells sorted from blood, obtained in a trial of the OX40 agonist ivuxolimab. The chain's CDR3 is CASSQVSRRDYTEAFF. CDR3 sequence (DNA): TGTGCCAGCAGCCAAGTGTCTAGGCGGGACTACACTGAAGCTTTCTTT.